These 5 T cell receptor beta chains came from one sample sequenced in a study of shared clonotypes between healthy human individuals. Measured with immunoSEQ multiplex PCR; TCRdb has only the in-frame clones, and not every one. The sample carries approximately 1,000,000 clones, around three quarters recorded once. The sequenced sample consisted of memory CD4+ T cells from PBMCs. Subset described: CD45RA-negative fraction. The receptor source for this set is a man aged 18 to 35 in good health. Some clones in this sample may be carry-over from other donors' samples.

The J gene is TRBJ2-3, the V gene TRBV28; 12 nucleotides agree with TRBD2. V gave up 8 bases and J gave up 7 bases; unmatched junction bases: 4. This CDR3 has 13 amino acids. Germline V gives CDR1 MDHEN, CDR2 SYDVKM. The CDR3 nucleotides are TGTGCCAGCGGAACTAGCGGGAGGAATACGCAGTATTTT. Translating gives CASGTSGRNTQYF.

The CDR3 loop is CASSSGTGLRAGELFF. The CDR3 bases are TGTGCCAGCAGTTCCGGGACAGGGCTTAGGGCCGGGGAGCTGTTTTTT. The rearrangement joins TRBV28 to TRBJ2-2; 9 bases fit TRBD1. The CDR3 is 16 amino acids. Germline V gives CDR1 MDHEN, CDR2 SYDVKM. The V and J ends lost 4 bases and 6 bases, in that order; junction bases with no gene match: 9.

The V and J genes are TRBV14 and TRBJ1-1; D perhaps matches TRBD1 (5 bases). V was shortened by 4 bases and J by 4 bases, with 16 bases between the two germline ends. The CDR3 runs to 15 residues. Germline CDR1 and CDR2: SGHDN and FVKESK. This CDR3 reads CASSPSGIRSTEAFF. Here the CDR3 DNA reads TGTGCCAGCAGCCCCTCAGGGATCAGGAGCACTGAAGCTTTCTTT.

In regard to this clone: Other DNA sequences within the sample encode an identical CDR3. This sequence joins TRBV5-1 and TRBJ2-7; D is unresolved. There are 11 residues in the CDR3. Germline V gene lookup returns CDR1 SGHRS and CDR2 YFSETQ. Trimming removed 4 bases from V and 1 base from J, with 3 bases in between. CDR3 protein: CASSGSYEQYF. The DNA of the CDR3 is TGCGCCAGCAGCGGTTCCTACGAGCAGTACTTC.

The chain combines TRBV5-1 with TRBJ2-5, with 10 bases lining up with TRBD2. Germline V gene sequence: CDR1 SGHRS, CDR2 YFSETQ. J lost 3 bases, V lost 2 bases, and 1 base had no gene match. There are 14 residues in the CDR3. CDR3 protein: CASSFLAGEETQYF. CDR3 in DNA: TGCGCCAGCAGCTTCCTAGCGGGGGAAGAGACCCAGTACTTC.